The sequence of this T cell receptor (beta chain) was determined in a study of T-cell reconstitution after alpha-beta-depleted transplantation in children. Study outcomes and limitations: Some patients' high day-60 TCRbeta diversity was attributed to recipient cells surviving conditioning.

Unique molecular identifiers were built into the TCRbeta library. TCRdb itself ran the PCR reads through MiXCR, one entry per CDR3 protein. This sample has some 840,000 distinct CDR3 sequences, with around 17% found just once. On this clonotype itself: What it binds is not known.

This CDR3 spans 13 amino acids. The germline V gene encodes CDR1 MGHRA and CDR2 YSYEKL. With 1 base removed from V and 4 bases from J, the gap between germline ends came to 7 bases. The rearrangement links TRBV4-1 to TRBJ1-1; D is possibly TRBD1 (5 bases). This sample comprised PBMCs, mostly from graft donor cells, obtained 360 days after TCRalphabeta/CD19-depleted stem cell transplant. The source of this sequence is a male patient aged 10-17 years who had a stem cell transplant for acute lymphoblastic leukemia, so the T cells may come from the graft donor. This CDR3 is CASSQGQTTEAFF. The CDR3 DNA sequence: TGCGCCAGCAGCCAAGGACAGACCACTGAAGCTTTCTTT.